The clone carrying this T cell receptor (beta chain) has ten or more counts. The antigen is undetermined. Sequencing libraries for TCR beta were prepared with iRepertoire HTBI primers and Arm-PCR of CDR3 regions. TCRdb reanalysed the multiplex PCR reads using MiXCR and keeps one entry per CDR3 protein. Of roughly 500,000 distinct CDR3 sequences in the sample, around an eighth are singletons; the top ten hold roughly 10%. As to time point: newly diagnosed GD, antithyroid drugs for less than 3 months. PBMC RNA served as the TCR library source. Germline loops: CDR1 LNHNV, CDR2 YYDKDF (reference sequence). This CDR3 spans 16 amino acids. V lost 5 bases and J lost 5; bases outside the gene matches: 13. This sample stems from a study of regulatory T cells in long-lasting Graves disease. Overall study results and limits: TRBV28, TRBJ1-2 and TRBJ2-5 emerged as the favored segments in persistent disease.

This sample was also put to use in a study of T cells in Graves' hyperthyroidism and ophthalmopathy. From that second work: Patients showing uncontrolled infection, other autoimmune disease, pregnancy or lactation were ineligible.

The sequenced sample was peripheral blood mononuclear cells (PBMCs), obtained at new diagnosis, from a patient treated with antithyroid drugs. The gene calls are TRBV15 and TRBJ2-5; TRBD2 aligns across 8 bases. The sequence derives from a man aged 25 to 40 with Graves disease. CDR3 in DNA: TGTGCCACCAGCGGAGCGGAAGCGGGAGTAGGGGAGACCCAGTACTTC. Its protein product is CATSGAEAGVGETQYF.